The present TCR beta chain was sequenced within a study of T cells in Graves' hyperthyroidism and ophthalmopathy. The study, taken as a whole, reports: The model predicted ophthalmopathy a median about 6.6 months before onset. Blood also carried most thyroid clonotypes expanded above 0.001.

Ophthalmopathy patients had moderate-to-severe active disease, CAS ≥3, NOSPECS ≥4, and disease duration under 3 months. Clinical symptoms, serum thyroxine, TRAb, thyroid ultrasound and orbital computed tomography informed diagnoses. The source material, RNA transcripts, was used to amplify TCR beta CDR3 regions. The study used the HTBI primer set for a first-round RT-PCR of the TCR CDR3. One entry per CDR3 protein results from TCRdb running MiXCR on the multiplex PCR reads. The repertoire holds hundreds of thousands of distinct CDR3 sequences, with more than 14% as singletons. Many counts were recorded for this clonotype. The target antigen is unknown. This TCR was recovered from a woman aged 45 to 65 with Graves' ophthalmopathy. Input material: blood.

The CDR3 nucleotides are TGTGCCAGCAGCGTAGGGGGACAGTACACAGATACGCAGTATTTT. Amino acid sequence: CASSVGGQYTDTQYF. The chain employs TRBV9 and TRBJ2-3, with TRBD1 identical over 7 bases. The CDR3 sequence is 15 residues long. Trimming at V came to 0 bases and at J to 2 bases, leaving 3 bases not matched to a gene. Germline V gives CDR1 SGDLS, CDR2 YYNGEE.